The 25 T cell receptor beta chains reported below all come from one sample, sequenced in a study of T cells in Graves' hyperthyroidism and ophthalmopathy. Using RNA transcripts as the source, TCR beta CDR3 regions were amplified. An initial round of RT-PCR targeting the TCR CDR3 relied on the HTBI primer set. TCRdb fed the multiplex PCR reads into MiXCR, producing one record per CDR3 protein. This sample yields about 350,000 distinct CDR3 sequences, of which roughly 14% are seen a single time; approximately 25% belongs to the top ten. Sequences were obtained from blood. These receptors were taken from a woman aged 25 to 39 with Graves' hyperthyroidism.

V gene TRBV5-1 combines with J gene TRBJ1-4; a weak D match, TRBD1 (6 bases). CDR1 SGHRS and CDR2 YFSETQ come from the germline V gene. The CDR3 spans 15 residues. The ends were cut back, 1 base at V and 2 bases at J, with 9 bases in the middle. CDR3 residues: CASSLQGSTNEKLFF. CDR3 coding DNA: TGCGCCAGCAGCTTGCAGGGGTCGACTAATGAAAAACTGTTTTTT.

This clonotype has a handful of counts. The chain uses TRBV3-1 and TRBJ1-6, with unresolved D. The CDR3 extends over 16 amino acids. Trimming shortened V by 4 bases and J by 5 bases, and 15 bases separated the two germline ends. The germline gives CDR1 LGHDT, CDR2 YNNKEL (reference sequence). The CDR3 is CASSPPGQTDNSPLHF. The CDR3 coding sequence is TGTGCCAGCAGCCCCCCGGGTCAGACGGATAATTCACCCCTCCACTTT.

This clonotype was seen only a few times. The V call is TRBV6-1, the J call TRBJ1-5; D remains ambiguous. The V gene's germline CDR1 is MNHNS and CDR2 SASEGT. The CDR3 length is 13 residues. Trimming took 7 bases from V and 4 from J, leaving 11 bases between them. DNA of the CDR3: TGTGCCAGCACTAAAGAGATAAATCAGCCCCAGCATTTT. Residues: CASTKEINQPQHF.

This clonotype appeared many times. In DNA form, the CDR3 reads TGTGCCAGCAGCCAAGATACCAGGGTAGCAACCTACGAGCAGTACTTC. As protein: CASSQDTRVATYEQYF. The J gene is TRBJ2-7, the V gene TRBV3-1; weak D call: TRBD1 (5 bases). Germline-derived CDR1 and CDR2 are LGHDT and YNNKEL (reference sequence). The germline V and J ends were trimmed by 0 bases and 2 bases, with 14 bases remaining between them. The CDR3 totals 16 residues.

The rearrangement joins TRBV20-1 to TRBJ2-5, with D maybe TRBD2 (5 bases). The length of the CDR3 is 12 residues. V shed 2 bases and J shed 4 bases, with 8 bases lying between them. Looked up from germline, CDR1 is DFQATT and CDR2 is SNEGSKA (reference sequence). This CDR3 reads CSARQDSETQYF. DNA of the CDR3: TGCAGTGCTAGACAGGACTCAGAGACCCAGTACTTC.

This clonotype was picked up many times. V is TRBV2 and J is TRBJ2-7; TRBD2 matches 14 bases. Germline V lookup: CDR1 SNHLY, CDR2 FYNNEI. This CDR3 comprises 17 residues. Unmatched junction bases numbered 8, after V lost 1 base and J lost 6 bases. CDR3 loop: CASSEGLAGGPLSEQYF. CDR3 coding DNA: TGTGCCAGCAGTGAAGGACTAGCGGGAGGGCCGCTAAGCGAGCAGTACTTC. Full variable domain (rest looked up from reference TRBV2 and TRBJ2-7): EPEVTQTPSHQVTQMGQEVILRCVPISNHLYFYWYRQILGQKVEFLVSFYNNEISEKSEIFDDQFSVERPDGSNFTLKIRSTKLEDSAMYFCASSEGLAGGPLSEQYFGPGTRLTVT.

The chain is built from TRBV11-2 and TRBJ2-3; 9 bases are shared with TRBD2. With 5 bases clipped from V and 2 bases from J, the junction kept 8 bases outside the gene matches. The CDR3 runs 16 residues. Germline CDR1 is SGHAT and CDR2 is FQNNGV. The CDR3 loop is CASSRTGTSITDTQYF. The CDR3 region has the DNA TGTGCCAGCAGCCGAACCGGGACTAGCATCACAGATACGCAGTATTTT.

This clonotype was seen ten or more times. The V gene is TRBV28, the J gene TRBJ2-2; possibly TRBD1 or TRBD2 for D (5 bases each). Looked up from germline, CDR1 is MDHEN and CDR2 is SYDVKM. The CDR3 loop spans 13 amino acids. Between the trimmed V and J ends, which lost 11 bases and 0 bases, there was a span of 10 bases. The CDR3 is CAGGRANTGELFF. The DNA of the CDR3 is TGTGCCGGGGGACGCGCGAACACCGGGGAGCTGTTTTTT.

This clonotype was seen a handful of times. Written as DNA, the CDR3 is TGTGCCAGCACCCCGGGACAGGGATACACCGGGGAGCTGTTTTTT. Translation gives CASTPGQGYTGELFF. The gene calls are TRBV6-2 or TRBV6-3 and TRBJ2-2, with 9 bases that match TRBD1. The V gene end was trimmed by 7 bases and the J gene end by 3 bases; junction bases not matched to a gene: 6. This CDR3 region has 15 residues. CDR1 is MNHEY, CDR2 SVGEGT, per germline.

This clonotype was detected many times. This rearrangement joins TRBV20-1 to TRBJ2-5, with 9 positions matching TRBD2. Trimming at V came to 7 bases and at J to 4 bases, leaving 1 base not matched to a gene. Germline-derived CDR1 and CDR2 are DFQATT and SNEGSKA (reference sequence). This CDR3 comprises 11 residues. The CDR3 nucleotides are TGCAGTGGACTAGCGGTAGAGACCCAGTACTTC. Its translation is CSGLAVETQYF.

The genes are TRBV5-5 and TRBJ2-1, with no clear D. There are 13 residues in the CDR3. Germline assignment: CDR1 SGHKS and CDR2 YYEKEE (reference sequence). V lost 1 base to trimming and J lost 10 bases, with 12 bases between them. Here the CDR3 reads CASSLLPDGEQFF. The CDR3 DNA is TGTGCCAGCAGCTTGCTGCCGGATGGCGAGCAGTTCTTC.

This clonotype was seen many times. The chain links TRBV2 to TRBJ1-1; the D gene is possibly TRBD1 (5 bases). The germline V gene has CDR1 SNHLY and CDR2 FYNNEI. The CDR3 has 13 amino acids. Trimming cost V 8 bases and J 6 bases, with 16 bases left between them. The DNA of the CDR3 is TGTGCCAGCGCCTTGAGGGGAGGGGCTGAAGCTTTCTTT. This translates into CASALRGGAEAFF.

There are a few counts of this clonotype. As DNA, the CDR3 is TGTGCCATCAGCCGAAACCCTAAAAAAACCTCTGGGGCCAACGTCCTGACTTTC. This codes for CAISRNPKKTSGANVLTF. The chain combines TRBV10-3 with TRBJ2-6; D gene unclear. The CDR3 has 18 residues. Deletions cut 6 bases from V and 0 bases from J, with 18 bases between. Looked up from germline, CDR1 is ENHRY and CDR2 is SYGVKD.

The DNA for the CDR3 is TGCAGCGTTGCCCACGACACCGGGGAGCTGTTTTTT. This gives the protein CSVAHDTGELFF. The chain links TRBV29-1 to TRBJ2-2; D uncertain. The CDR3 totals 12 residues. The V and J ends lost 4 bases and 3 bases respectively, with 6 bases between them. Germline loops: CDR1 SQVTM, CDR2 ANQGSEA.

This clonotype was counted between two and nine times. The genes are TRBV20-1 and TRBJ1-1, with D maybe TRBD1 (5 bases). The V end was cut by 0 bases, the J end by 5 bases, with 10 bases between. Germline assignment: CDR1 DFQATT and CDR2 SNEGSKA (reference sequence). The CDR3 contains 13 residues. The CDR3 nucleotides are TGCAGTGCTAGAGACGTCAGGGAAACTGAAGCTTTCTTT. This sequence encodes CSARDVRETEAFF.

About this clonotype itself: Possible read error: a much larger clone is one base away. J is TRBJ1-4 and V is TRBV20-1; no definite D call. Germline V gives CDR1 DFQATT, CDR2 SNEGSKA (reference sequence). This CDR3 is built from 13 residues. Here the CDR3 reads CSARAATNETLFF. The CDR3, as DNA: TGCAGTGCTAGGGCAGCAACTAATGAAACACTGTTTTTT.

This chain connects TRBV18 to TRBJ1-1; tentative D call: TRBD1 (5 bases). Looked up from germline, CDR1 is KGHSH and CDR2 is LQKENI. Trimming left V 3 bases short and J 6 bases short, with 17 bases between. The CDR3 sequence is 15 residues long. CDR3 DNA sequence: TGTGCCAGCTCACCTTTGCAGGGAGGTGGGGCTGAAGCTTTCTTT. Protein sequence: CASSPLQGGGAEAFF.

This clonotype was picked up a small number of times. CDR3: CSVESSMNEQYF. The CDR3 region has the DNA TGCAGCGTTGAGTCTAGTATGAACGAGCAGTACTTC. The rearrangement uses TRBV29-1 and TRBJ2-7; unclear D gene. Trimming removed 3 bases at V and 5 bases at J, with 11 bases between. There are 12 residues in the CDR3. Germline V gives CDR1 SQVTM, CDR2 ANQGSEA.

This clonotype was recorded many times. At one of its ends the junction is not consistent with the germline gene, which may arise from a read error. The V call is TRBV9, the J call TRBJ2-5; 12 nucleotides line up with TRBD2. CDR3 length: 18 amino acids. Germline V gene sequence: CDR1 SGDLS, CDR2 YYNGEE. The CDR3 loop is CAGSVGSVTSGSVETQYF. The CDR3 DNA reads as TGTGCCGGCAGCGTAGGGTCCGTGACTAGCGGGAGCGTGGAGACCCAGTACTTC.

This clonotype was picked up many times. The chain carries TRBV13 and TRBJ1-6; tentative D call: TRBD1 (5 bases). Germline V gene data show CDR1 as PRHDT and CDR2 as FYEKMQ (reference sequence). Between the trimmed V and J ends, which lost 4 bases and 8 bases, there was a span of 18 bases. This CDR3 is built from 16 residues. CDR3 sequence (DNA): TGTGCCAGCAGCTCCCGATGGGGCAGGGTGGATTCACCCCTCCACTTT. The encoded protein is CASSSRWGRVDSPLHF.

This clonotype was detected many times. The chain has TRBV6-1 and TRBJ2-2; D may match TRBD1 or TRBD2 (5 bases each). Per the germline V gene, CDR1 is MNHNS and CDR2 is SASEGT. The CDR3 has 15 amino acids. V was clipped by 7 bases and J by 7 bases, with 19 bases between them. The CDR3, as DNA: TGTGCCAGCAAGTGGCAGGGAGAGGATGGCGGGGAGCTGTTTTTT. Protein product: CASKWQGEDGGELFF.

This rearrangement joins TRBV18 to TRBJ2-1; the match to TRBD2 covers 9 bases. V shed 4 bases, J shed 4 bases, and the junction held 2 bases outside the gene matches. Per germline, CDR1 KGHSH and CDR2 LQKENI. CDR3 length equals 14 residues. CDR3 loop: CASSRAGGYNEQFF. DNA of the CDR3: TGTGCCAGCTCACGTGCGGGAGGGTACAATGAGCAGTTCTTC.

V usage is TRBV20-1 and J usage is TRBJ2-7; D unclear. The V end was cut by 6 bases, the J end by 6 bases, with 15 bases between. The CDR3 runs to 12 residues. The germline gives CDR1 DFQATT, CDR2 SNEGSKA (reference sequence). In DNA, the CDR3 is TGCAGTGCGACGGGCCCACCGGCCGAGCAGTACTTC. It translates to CSATGPPAEQYF.

This clonotype was picked up many times. An end of the junction does not agree with germline; a read error may underlie this. V usage is TRBV20-1 and J usage is TRBJ2-1; TRBD2 matches 11 bases. CDR1 and CDR2 (germline): DFQATT, SNEGSKA (reference sequence). The CDR3 is 13 amino acids. The CDR3 loop is CGVSTSGRNEQFF. CDR3 nucleotide sequence: TGTGGTGTCTCCACTAGCGGGAGAAATGAGCAGTTCTTC.

The V and J genes are TRBV6-2 or TRBV6-3 and TRBJ2-1, with 8 bases aligning to TRBD2. This CDR3 is 14 amino acids long. Looked up from germline, CDR1 is MNHEY and CDR2 is SVGEGT. J lost 8 bases, V lost 6 bases, and 9 bases had no gene match. CDR3 DNA sequence: TGTGCCAGCAGCAACGGGGGGGGCTCCGATGAGCAGTTCTTC. Its protein is CASSNGGGSDEQFF.